This T cell receptor beta chain was sequenced for a study of vaccination and CD4 T cells after COVID-19. The wider study: Nine convalescent cases were mild and one was severe, and all had been SARS-CoV-2 positive by nasal swab PCR. Median draw time for post-COVID samples was approximately 94 days post-diagnosis (range 35 to 161). Overall study results and limits: Vaccine-specific clones in convalescent patients were spike mono-reactive in 304 of 307 cases.

The Oncomine TCR Beta short-read assay sequenced DNA from cultured CD4+ T cells. It was cultured CD4+ T cells from which genomic DNA was extracted. TCRdb itself ran the PCR reads through MiXCR, one entry per CDR3 protein. Among just over 14,000 distinct CDR3 sequences listed, around 73% were seen once. Treatment defined: 10-day PBMC culture with coronavirus spike peptide pools or control peptides (ViraFEST assay). The germline V and J ends were trimmed by 0 bases and 2 bases, with 11 bases remaining between them. Germline CDR1 SGHTA, CDR2 FQGNSA. The CDR3 runs to 15 residues. This clonotype has only a few counts. Antigen unknown.

This chain joins TRBV7-2 and TRBJ2-7; TRBD2 might be the D (5 bases). The sequencing input was CD4+ T cells from blood, cultured in vitro. The TCR was taken from a human donor who had recovered from COVID-19. The CDR3 DNA follows: TGTGCCAGCAGCTTAGCGGCGGAGGAAACCTACGAGCAGTACTTC. Translating gives CASSLAAEETYEQYF.